The clone carrying this T cell receptor (beta chain) occurred many times. What it binds is not known. These data come from a study of neurological immune-mediated disorders. Study-level points and caveats: The study found the most TCR clonal expansion in HTLV-1-associated myelopathy and the least in multiple sclerosis, below healthy controls.

5'RACE employing 10-nucleotide random UMIs yielded the cDNA. TCRdb analysed the 5' RACE reads with MiXCR anew, one entry per CDR3 protein. The data show about 71,000 distinct CDR3 sequences, roughly an eighth seen once. Time point given: longitudinal time-point 1 (baseline). Trimming took off 5 bases at V and 3 bases at J, with 13 bases between the two ends. The CDR3 runs to 14 residues. Germline CDR1 reads SGHTA; CDR2 reads FQGNSA. The sequence came from a female donor with HTLV-1-associated myelopathy (HAM/TSP). The V gene is TRBV7-2, the J gene TRBJ1-1, with a weak D call TRBD1 (6 bases). The source material was PBMCs. CDR3 loop: CASSTRAGDTEAFF. The CDR3 coding sequence is TGTGCCAGCAGCACTAGGGCAGGGGACACTGAAGCTTTCTTT. Together with reference TRBV7-2 and TRBJ1-1, the CDR3 gives the full variable domain: GAGVSQSPSNKVTEKGKDVELRCDPISGHTALYWYRQSLGQGLEFLIYFQGNSAPDKSGLPSDRFSAERTGGSVSTLTIQRTQQEDSAVYLCASSTRAGDTEAFFGQGTRLTVV.